The clone carrying this T cell receptor beta chain was picked up many times. Its target is unknown. By quantitative 5'-RACE with molecular barcodes, the TCR beta libraries were made. TCRdb used MiXCR to reprocess the 5' RACE reads, holding one entry per CDR3 protein. The table has some 330,000 distinct CDR3 sequences, less than 10% seen once. This sample stems from a study of CD8 T cells in ankylosing spondylitis. Study-level points and caveats: According to the report, clones linked to the disease were significantly enriched in matched synovial fluid samples taken from ankylosing spondylitis patients. Prior work had noted some motif variants in reactive arthritis blood and synovial fluid. A TCR beta motif of seven or eight highly homologous variants appeared characteristic of ankylosing spondylitis blood.

CDR1 PRHDT and CDR2 FYEKMQ come from the germline V gene (reference sequence). Losses at the gene ends were 3 bases for V and 0 bases for J; bases not matched to a gene: 11. The CDR3 runs 17 residues. This receptor was identified in a male donor with ankylosing spondylitis. What was sequenced was blood, either unsorted or a sorted T cell fraction (not recorded which). This rearrangement joins TRBV13 to TRBJ2-7; 7 bases agree with TRBD2. The CDR3 DNA follows: TGTGCCAGCAGCTTTTGGCGGGAGCGGGAAAGCTCCTACGAGCAGTACTTC. This codes for CASSFWRERESSYEQYF.